Following are 20 T cell receptor beta chains from one sample sequenced in a study of T cells expressing NK-cell markers. TCRdb reprocessed the 5' RACE reads, keeping one entry per CDR3 protein, no DNA. The sample holds approximately 150,000 distinct CDR3 sequences. Sequenced sample: blood T cells: a sorted CD56 or NKG2C T cell subset, CD4+ or CD8+ T cells, or bulk PBMC T cells (not recorded which). The receptors shown here come from a man aged 18 to 29 in good health.

The rearrangement links TRBV7-2 to TRBJ2-7; TCRdb picks TRBD2, but there is no DNA to check that call. Germline V CDR1 and CDR2: SGHTA, FQGNSA. The CDR3 sequence is 15 residues long. CDR3 sequence: CASSLASGASYEQYF.

V gene TRBV7-3 combines with J gene TRBJ1-1; TCRdb's D gene call, TRBD1, goes unchecked for lack of DNA. The CDR3 spans 15 residues. Germline CDR1 is SGHTA and CDR2 is FQGTGA. The CDR3 spells CASSLTAGRGTEAFF.

V is TRBV7-3 and J is TRBJ2-5; the TCRdb D gene call, TRBD2, has no DNA to confirm it. This CDR3 has 15 amino acids. CDR1 and CDR2 from the germline V gene are SGHTA and FQGTGA. CDR3 residues: CASSQEGTSGETQYF.

The V and J genes are TRBV7-3 and TRBJ2-7; TCRdb gives TRBD2 as the D gene, but with no DNA this cannot be confirmed. The germline CDR1 and CDR2 sequences are SGHTA and FQGTGA. The CDR3 loop spans 16 amino acids. Here the CDR3 reads CASSLNLAGEGGEQYF.

V usage is TRBV29-1 and J usage is TRBJ2-3; with no DNA, the TCRdb D assignment of TRBD1 cannot be verified. This CDR3 spans 17 amino acids. CDR1 and CDR2 from the germline V gene are SQVTM and ANQGSEA. The CDR3 protein is CSVVWGEGTVSTDTQYF.

The V gene is TRBV5-1, the J gene TRBJ2-1; there is no DNA to check the TCRdb D call of TRBD2. This CDR3 has 15 residues. Germline CDR1 reads SGHRS; CDR2 reads YFSETQ. CDR3 region: CASSPGLEGSDEQFF.

The chain is built from TRBV5-6 and TRBJ2-2; lacking DNA, the TRBD1 call made by TCRdb goes unchecked. This CDR3 comprises 15 residues. Germline-derived CDR1 and CDR2 are SGHDT and YYEEEE. The CDR3 loop is CASSSPGQNTGELFF.

The chain is built from TRBV5-1 and TRBJ2-1; the D call from TCRdb, TRBD1, cannot be confirmed without DNA. Germline assignment: CDR1 SGHRS and CDR2 YFSETQ. This CDR3 comprises 16 residues. The CDR3 is CASSGGGGSSYNEQFF.

The chain couples TRBV5-1 to TRBJ1-5; as DNA is missing, the TRBD1 call by TCRdb cannot be tested. Germline assignment: CDR1 SGHRS and CDR2 YFSETQ. The CDR3 contains 16 residues. The CDR3 sequence is CASSLGRDRGPQPQHF.

V usage is TRBV10-3 and J usage is TRBJ1-1; TCRdb indicates TRBD1, and absent DNA this call remains unverified. The CDR3 runs 13 residues. Germline CDR1 is ENHRY and CDR2 is SYGVKD. This CDR3 reads CAISESGTGSAFF.

The J gene is TRBJ2-7, the V gene TRBV29-1; TCRdb calls TRBD1, which cannot be checked without DNA. CDR3 size: 13 residues. Per germline, CDR1 SQVTM and CDR2 ANQGSEA. CDR3 sequence: CSANAPGNYEQYF.

This chain connects TRBV19 to TRBJ2-5; TCRdb reports TRBD2, a call that lacks DNA to check it against. The germline V gene encodes CDR1 LNHDA and CDR2 SQIVND (reference sequence). The CDR3 sequence is 21 residues long. CDR3 region: CASSIAVQGRLGRRYQETQYF.

The V gene is TRBV7-7, the J gene TRBJ2-1; TCRdb's D call, TRBD1, is unchecked because there is no DNA. The CDR3 runs to 13 residues. CDR1 and CDR2 (germline): SSHAT, FNYEAQ (reference sequence). CDR3: CASSFDSYNEQFF.

This chain uses TRBV6-1 with TRBJ2-3; TCRdb returns TRBD1, unconfirmable since there is no DNA. CDR1 and CDR2 from the germline V gene are MNHNS and SASEGT. CDR3 length equals 14 residues. CDR3 in amino acids: CASSQDTVLDTQYF.

The V call is TRBV5-5, the J call TRBJ2-6; the D gene TCRdb calls, TRBD1, cannot be checked with no DNA. This CDR3 spans 17 amino acids. CDR1 is SGHKS and CDR2 is YYEKEE in the germline V gene (reference sequence). CDR3 in amino acids: CASSTWDWDTGANVLTF.

This CDR3 is CASRGVRGHQNTEAFF. The chain combines TRBV28 with TRBJ1-1; TCRdb picks TRBD1, but there is no DNA to check that call. There are 16 residues in the CDR3. Germline V gene data show CDR1 as MDHEN and CDR2 as SYDVKM.

The rearrangement links TRBV7-3 to TRBJ1-2; with no DNA, the TCRdb D assignment of TRBD1 cannot be verified. Germline assignment: CDR1 SGHTA and CDR2 FQGTGA. The CDR3 loop spans 13 amino acids. The CDR3 region is CASSPVGASGYTF.

This chain joins TRBV5-4 and TRBJ2-5; the TCRdb call, TRBD2, lacks DNA for checking. This CDR3 region has 15 residues. CDR1 SGHNT and CDR2 YYREEE come from the germline V gene (reference sequence). This chain's CDR3 is CASSTLAGERETQYF.

The chain links TRBV19 to TRBJ2-7. Germline assignment: CDR1 LNHDA and CDR2 SQIVND (reference sequence). The CDR3 is 15 amino acids. This CDR3 reads CASSIGGGSSYEQYF.

This sequence joins TRBV29-1 and TRBJ2-1; the TCRdb call, TRBD2, lacks DNA for checking. CDR1 and CDR2 from the germline V gene are SQVTM and ANQGSEA. This CDR3 has 14 residues. CDR3 loop: CSIRLAGENNEQFF.